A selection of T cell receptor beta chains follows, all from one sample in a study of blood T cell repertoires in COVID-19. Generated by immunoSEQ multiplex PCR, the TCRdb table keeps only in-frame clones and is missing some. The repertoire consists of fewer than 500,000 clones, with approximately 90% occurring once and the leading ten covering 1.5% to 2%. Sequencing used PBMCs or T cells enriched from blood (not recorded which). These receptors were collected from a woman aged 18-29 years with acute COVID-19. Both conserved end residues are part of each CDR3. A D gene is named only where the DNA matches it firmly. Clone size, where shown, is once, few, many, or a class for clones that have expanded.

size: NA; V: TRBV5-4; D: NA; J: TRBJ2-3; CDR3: CASSLKSQDTQYF; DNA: TGTGCCAGCAGCTTGAAGTCGCAGGATACGCAGTATTTT
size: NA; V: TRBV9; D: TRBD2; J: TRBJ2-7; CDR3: CASSVDGGDEQYF; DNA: TGTGCCAGCAGCGTAGATGGGGGGGACGAGCAGTACTTC
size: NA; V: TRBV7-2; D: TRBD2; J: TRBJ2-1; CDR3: CASSPTGGGYNEQFF; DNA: TGTGCCAGCAGTCCAACCGGCGGGGGATACAATGAGCAGTTCTTC
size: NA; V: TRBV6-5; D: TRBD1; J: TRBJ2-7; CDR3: CASSTLRQGSALQYF; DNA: TGTGCCAGCAGTACCCTTCGACAGGGGAGTGCGTTGCAGTACTTC
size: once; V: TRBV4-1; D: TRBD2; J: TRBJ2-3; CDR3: CASSQGLGLAGGADTQYF; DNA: TGCGCCAGCAGCCAAGGACTCGGACTAGCGGGAGGAGCGGATACGCAGTATTTT
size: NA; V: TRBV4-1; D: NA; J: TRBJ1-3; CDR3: CASSQERGVGNTIYF; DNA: TGCGCCAGCAGCCAAGAGCGGGGAGTTGGAAACACCATATATTTT
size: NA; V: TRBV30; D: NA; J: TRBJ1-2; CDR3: CAWIGGSGYTF; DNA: TGTGCCTGGATCGGGGGGTCTGGCTACACCTTC
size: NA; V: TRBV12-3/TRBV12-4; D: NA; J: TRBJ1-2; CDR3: CASSLNRENGYTF; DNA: TGTGCCAGCAGTTTGAACAGGGAGAATGGCTACACCTTC
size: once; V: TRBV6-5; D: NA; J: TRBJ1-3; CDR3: CASKERAEGGNTIYF; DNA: TGTGCCAGCAAGGAGCGCGCCGAAGGTGGAAACACCATATATTTT
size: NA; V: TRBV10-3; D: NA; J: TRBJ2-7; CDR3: CAISETTYEQYF; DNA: TGTGCCATCAGTGAGACGACATACGAGCAGTACTTC
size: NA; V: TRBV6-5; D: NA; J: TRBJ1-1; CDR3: CASSYGQRLNTEAFF; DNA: TGTGCCAGCAGTTACGGACAGCGTTTGAACACTGAAGCTTTCTTT
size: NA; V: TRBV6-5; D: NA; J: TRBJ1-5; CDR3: CASTQGSNQPQHF; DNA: TGTGCCAGCACTCAGGGTAGCAATCAGCCCCAGCATTTT
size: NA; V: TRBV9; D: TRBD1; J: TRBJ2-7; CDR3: CASSVGQGVAYEQYF; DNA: TGTGCCAGCAGCGTAGGACAGGGGGTGGCCTACGAGCAGTACTTC
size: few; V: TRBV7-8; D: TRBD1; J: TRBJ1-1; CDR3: CASSLEGADTEAFF; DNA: TGTGCCAGCAGCTTAGAGGGGGCGGACACTGAAGCTTTCTTT
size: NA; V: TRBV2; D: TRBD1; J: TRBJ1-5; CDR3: CASGQGNQPQHF; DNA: TGTGCCAGCGGACAGGGGAATCAGCCCCAGCATTTT
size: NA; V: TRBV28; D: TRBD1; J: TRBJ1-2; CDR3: CASSLSVGGATGYTF; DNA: TGTGCCAGCAGTTTATCGGTAGGGGGCGCGACTGGCTACACCTTC
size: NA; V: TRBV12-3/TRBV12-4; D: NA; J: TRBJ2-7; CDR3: CASSLGSVYEQYF; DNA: TGTGCCAGCAGTTTAGGGTCGGTATACGAGCAGTACTTC
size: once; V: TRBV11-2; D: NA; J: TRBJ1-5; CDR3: CASSLGQGTNQPQHF; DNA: TGTGCCAGCAGCTTAGGCCAGGGGACGAATCAGCCCCAGCATTTT
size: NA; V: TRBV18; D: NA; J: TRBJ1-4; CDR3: CASSPQVSANEKLFF; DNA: TGTGCCAGCTCACCACAAGTCTCAGCGAATGAAAAACTGTTTTTT
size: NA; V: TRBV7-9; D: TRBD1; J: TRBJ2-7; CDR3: CASSFLQGQGAYEQYF; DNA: TGTGCCAGCAGCTTCCTCCAGGGACAGGGGGCCTACGAGCAGTACTTC
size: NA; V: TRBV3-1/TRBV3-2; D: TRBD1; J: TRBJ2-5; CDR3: CASSPAGTGQEETQYF; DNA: TGTGCCAGCAGCCCCGCCGGGACAGGGCAGGAAGAGACCCAGTACTTC
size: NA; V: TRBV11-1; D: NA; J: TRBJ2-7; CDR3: CASSSQGYEQYF; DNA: TGTGCCAGCAGCTCCCAGGGCTACGAGCAGTACTTC
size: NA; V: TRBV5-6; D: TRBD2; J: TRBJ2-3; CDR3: CASSSNSGSDTQYF; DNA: TGTGCCAGCAGCAGCAATAGCGGGAGCGATACGCAGTATTTT
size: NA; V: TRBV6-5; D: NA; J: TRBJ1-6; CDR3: CASSYGAGVNSPLHF; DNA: TGTGCCAGCAGTTACGGCGCAGGCGTGAATTCACCCCTCCACTTT
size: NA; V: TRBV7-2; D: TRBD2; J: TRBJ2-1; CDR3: CASSMTSGVRNEQFF; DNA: TGTGCCAGCAGCATGACTAGCGGGGTTCGCAATGAGCAGTTCTTC
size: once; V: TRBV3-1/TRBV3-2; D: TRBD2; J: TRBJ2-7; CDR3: CASSARDRSPGLAGGRSSYEQYF; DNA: TGTGCCAGCAGCGCTAGGGACAGGAGTCCGGGACTAGCGGGGGGACGAAGCTCCTACGAGCAGTACTTC
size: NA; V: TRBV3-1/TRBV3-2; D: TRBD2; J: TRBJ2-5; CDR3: CASSRGTSGSSGETQYF; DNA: TGTGCCAGCAGCCGGGGGACTAGCGGGAGCAGTGGAGAGACCCAGTACTTC
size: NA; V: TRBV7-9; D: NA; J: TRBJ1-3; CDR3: CASSLLEGNSGNTIYF; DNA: TGTGCCAGCAGCTTACTCGAGGGAAACTCCGGAAACACCATATATTTT